This record looks at one T cell receptor beta chain sequence and its context. Its specificity is not known. This was a survey-level run. Profiling relied on immunoSEQ multiplex PCR, and the TCRdb table lists in-frame clones only, not all of them. The sample consists of about 50,000 clones, around 85% of them appearing once. This specimen belongs to a study of fetal regulatory T cell absence and autoimmunity. Study observations and caveats: Pancreas TCRs were oligoclonally enriched versus cord blood, some clones over 95-fold. Cord blood and pancreas showed broadly similar TRB gene family usage.

Input material: cord blood. The TCR comes from a newborn boy with IPEX syndrome.

CDR3 in amino acids: CASSSDRAYEQYF. Written as DNA, the CDR3 is TGTGCCAGCAGTTCCGACAGGGCCTACGAGCAGTACTTC. The rearrangement joins TRBV2 to TRBJ2-7; 7 bases agree with TRBD1. The V segment lost 5 bases and the J segment 2 bases; nucleotides outside the gene matches: 3. Looked up from germline, CDR1 is SNHLY and CDR2 is FYNNEI. This CDR3 spans 13 amino acids.